The present entry profiles one T cell receptor beta chain with its context. The sample comes from a study of blood T cell repertoires in COVID-19. Looking at the study overall: Samples representing acute and convalescent COVID-19 were sourced from the United States, Italy and Spain. T cells, B-cell-depleted T cells, or PBMCs provided the cDNA or gDNA that served as material.

With 6 bases removed from V and 0 bases from J, the gap between germline ends came to 18 bases. Looked up from germline, CDR1 is SGHAT and CDR2 is FQNNGV. This CDR3 has 17 amino acids. Assay used: immunoSEQ multiplex PCR; TCRdb lists only in-frame clones, some missing. The sample records fewer than 250,000 clones, around nine tenths being singletons. The source of this sequence is a man aged 25 to 45 with acute or convalescent COVID-19. Source material: peripheral blood. The chain has TRBV11-2 and TRBJ2-1; possibly TRBD2 for D (6 bases). CDR3 coding DNA: TGTGCCAGCAGTCCTCGAACTAGCCTAATCTCCTACAATGAGCAGTTCTTC. Amino acids: CASSPRTSLISYNEQFF.